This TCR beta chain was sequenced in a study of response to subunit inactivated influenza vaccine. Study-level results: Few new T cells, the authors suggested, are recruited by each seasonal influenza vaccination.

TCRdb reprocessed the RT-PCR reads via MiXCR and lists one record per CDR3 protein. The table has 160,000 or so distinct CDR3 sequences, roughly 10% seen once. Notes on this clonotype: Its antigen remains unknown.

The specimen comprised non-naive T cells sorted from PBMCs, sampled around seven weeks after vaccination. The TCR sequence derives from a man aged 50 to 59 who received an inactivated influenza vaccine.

CDR3 in amino acids: CASSQLGGRWETQYF. CDR3 in DNA: TGTGCCAGCAGCCAGCTTGGCGGGAGGTGGGAGACCCAGTACTTC. The chain uses TRBV5-4 and TRBJ2-5, with 8 nucleotides matching TRBD2. Germline V gene sequence: CDR1 SGHNT, CDR2 YYREEE (reference sequence). V lost 4 bases and J lost 5; bases outside the gene matches: 10. CDR3 length: 15 residues.